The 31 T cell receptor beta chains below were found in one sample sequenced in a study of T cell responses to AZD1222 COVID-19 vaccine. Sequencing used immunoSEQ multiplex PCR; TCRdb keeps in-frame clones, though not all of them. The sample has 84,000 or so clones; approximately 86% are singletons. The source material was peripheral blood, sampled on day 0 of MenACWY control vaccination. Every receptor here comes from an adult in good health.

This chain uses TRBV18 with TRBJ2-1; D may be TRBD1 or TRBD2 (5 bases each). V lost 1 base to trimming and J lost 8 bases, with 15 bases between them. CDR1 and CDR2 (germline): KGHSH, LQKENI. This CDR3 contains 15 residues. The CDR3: CASSPRPAGSDEQFF. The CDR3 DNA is TGTGCCAGCTCACCACGTCCGGCAGGGAGTGATGAGCAGTTCTTC.

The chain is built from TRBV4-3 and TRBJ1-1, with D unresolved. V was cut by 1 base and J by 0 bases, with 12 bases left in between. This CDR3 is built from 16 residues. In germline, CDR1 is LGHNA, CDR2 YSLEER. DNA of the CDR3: TGCGCCAGCAGCCAAGTCTGGGGAGATATGAACACTGAAGCTTTCTTT. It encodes CASSQVWGDMNTEAFF.

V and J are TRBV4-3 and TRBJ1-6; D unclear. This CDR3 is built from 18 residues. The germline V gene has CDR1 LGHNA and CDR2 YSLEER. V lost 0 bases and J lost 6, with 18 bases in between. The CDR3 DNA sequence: TGCGCCAGCAGCCAAGAGAGGTCCCGGGAGGGTATTAATTCACCCCTCCACTTT. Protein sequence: CASSQERSREGINSPLHF.

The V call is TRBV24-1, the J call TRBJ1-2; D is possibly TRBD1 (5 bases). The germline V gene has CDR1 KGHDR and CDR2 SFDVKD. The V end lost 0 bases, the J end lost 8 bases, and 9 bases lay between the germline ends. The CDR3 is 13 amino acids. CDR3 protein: CATSDLTGSGYTF. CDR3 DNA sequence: TGTGCCACCAGTGATTTGACAGGATCAGGCTACACCTTC.

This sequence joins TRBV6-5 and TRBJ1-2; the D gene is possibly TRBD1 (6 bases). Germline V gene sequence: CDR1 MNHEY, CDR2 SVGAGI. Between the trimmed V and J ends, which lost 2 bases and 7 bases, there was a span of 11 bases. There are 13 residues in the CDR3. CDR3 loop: CASSYRTGFGYTF. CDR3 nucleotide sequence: TGTGCCAGCAGTTACCGTACAGGGTTTGGCTACACCTTC.

CDR3 bases: TGTGCCAGCAGTTACTCGTGGACAGCTATTTACAATGAGCAGTTCTTC. Translated: CASSYSWTAIYNEQFF. V gene TRBV6-5 combines with J gene TRBJ2-1; D possibly corresponds to TRBD1 (6 bases). V lost 0 bases and J lost 4, with 13 bases in between. Per the germline V gene, CDR1 is MNHEY and CDR2 is SVGAGI. The CDR3 has 16 residues.

The CDR3 is CASSYGQGGTEAFF. The CDR3 nucleotides read TGTGCCAGCAGCTACGGACAGGGTGGCACTGAAGCTTTCTTT. This chain joins TRBV7-3 and TRBJ1-1, with TRBD1 matching 8 bases. The CDR3 contains 14 residues. Losses at the gene ends were 4 bases for V and 4 bases for J; bases not matched to a gene: 5. The germline gives CDR1 SGHTA, CDR2 FQGTGA. The whole variable domain, filled in from reference TRBV7-3 and TRBJ1-1, reads GAGVSQTPSNKVTEKGKYVELRCDPISGHTALYWYRQSLGQGPEFLIYFQGTGAADDSGLPNDRFFAVRPEGSVSTLKIQRTERGDSAVYLCASSYGQGGTEAFFGQGTRLTVV.

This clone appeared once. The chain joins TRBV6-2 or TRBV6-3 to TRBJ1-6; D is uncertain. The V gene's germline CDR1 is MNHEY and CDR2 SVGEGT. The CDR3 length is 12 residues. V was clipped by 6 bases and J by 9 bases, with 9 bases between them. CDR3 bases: TGTGCCAGCAGCCGTCCGGTTTCACCCCTCCACTTT. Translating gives CASSRPVSPLHF.

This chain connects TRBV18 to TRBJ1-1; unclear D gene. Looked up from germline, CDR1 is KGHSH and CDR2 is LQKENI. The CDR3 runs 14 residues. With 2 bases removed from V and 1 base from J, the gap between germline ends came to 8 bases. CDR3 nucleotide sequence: TGTGCCAGCTCACCAGGGCAAGGGAACACTGAAGCTTTCTTT. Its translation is CASSPGQGNTEAFF.

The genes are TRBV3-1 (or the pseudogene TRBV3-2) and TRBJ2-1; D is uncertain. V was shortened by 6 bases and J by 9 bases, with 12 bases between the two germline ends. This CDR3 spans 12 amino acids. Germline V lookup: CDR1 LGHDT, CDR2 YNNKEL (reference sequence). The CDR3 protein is CASSPTLGEQFF. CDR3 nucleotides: TGTGCCAGCAGTCCGACCCTCGGTGAGCAGTTCTTC.

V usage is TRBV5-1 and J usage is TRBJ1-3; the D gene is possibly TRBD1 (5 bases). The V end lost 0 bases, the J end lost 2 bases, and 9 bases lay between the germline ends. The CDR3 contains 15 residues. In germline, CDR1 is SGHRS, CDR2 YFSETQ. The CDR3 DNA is TGCGCCAGCAGCTTGGTCACAGGAGCTGGAAACACCATATATTTT. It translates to CASSLVTGAGNTIYF.

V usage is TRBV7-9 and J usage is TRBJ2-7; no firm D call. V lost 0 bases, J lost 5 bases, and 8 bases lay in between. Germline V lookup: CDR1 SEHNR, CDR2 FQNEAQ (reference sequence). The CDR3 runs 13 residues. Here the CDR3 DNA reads TGTGCCAGCAGCTTAGCGGGCAGCCACGAGCAGTACTTC. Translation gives CASSLAGSHEQYF.

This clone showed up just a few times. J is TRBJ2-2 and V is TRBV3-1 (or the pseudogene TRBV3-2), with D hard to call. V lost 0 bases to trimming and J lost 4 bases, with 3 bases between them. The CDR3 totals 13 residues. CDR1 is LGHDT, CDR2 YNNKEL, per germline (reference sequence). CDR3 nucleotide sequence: TGTGCCAGCAGCCAAGAGAGCACCGGGGAGCTGTTTTTT. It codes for CASSQESTGELFF.

CDR3 amino acids: CASRRDRGSGNTIYF. CDR3 DNA: TGTGCCAGCAGACGGGACAGGGGCTCTGGAAACACCATATATTTT. V gene TRBV7-2 combines with J gene TRBJ1-3, with 10 bases aligning to TRBD1. The CDR3 totals 15 residues. Looked up from germline, CDR1 is SGHTA and CDR2 is FQGNSA. The junction had 2 bases not matched to a gene; V was cut back by 6 bases and J by 0 bases.

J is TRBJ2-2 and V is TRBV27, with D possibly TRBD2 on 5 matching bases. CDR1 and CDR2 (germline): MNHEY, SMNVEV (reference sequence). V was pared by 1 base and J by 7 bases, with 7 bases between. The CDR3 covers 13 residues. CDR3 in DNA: TGTGCCAGCAGTTTATGGGCGGGCGGGGAGCTGTTTTTT. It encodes CASSLWAGGELFF.

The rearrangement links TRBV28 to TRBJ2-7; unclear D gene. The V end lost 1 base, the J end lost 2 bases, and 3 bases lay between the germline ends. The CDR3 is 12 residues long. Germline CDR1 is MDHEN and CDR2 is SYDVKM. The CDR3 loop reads CASSLLTYEQYF. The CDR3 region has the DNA TGTGCCAGCAGTTTATTGACCTACGAGCAGTACTTC. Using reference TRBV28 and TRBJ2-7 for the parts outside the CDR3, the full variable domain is DVKVTQSSRYLVKRTGEKVFLECVQDMDHENMFWYRQDPGLGLRLIYFSYDVKMKEKGDIPEGYSVSREKKERFSLILESASTNQTSMYLCASSLLTYEQYFGPGTRLTVT.

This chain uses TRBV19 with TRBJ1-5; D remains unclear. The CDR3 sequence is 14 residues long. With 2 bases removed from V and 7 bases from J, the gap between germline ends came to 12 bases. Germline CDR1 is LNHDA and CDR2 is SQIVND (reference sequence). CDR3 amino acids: CASSITPTWQPQHF. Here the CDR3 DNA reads TGTGCCAGTAGTATAACTCCCACATGGCAGCCCCAGCATTTT.

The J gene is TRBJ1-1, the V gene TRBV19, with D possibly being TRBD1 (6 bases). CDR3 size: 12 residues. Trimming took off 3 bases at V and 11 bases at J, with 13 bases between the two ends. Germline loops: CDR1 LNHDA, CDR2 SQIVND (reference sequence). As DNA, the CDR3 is TGTGCCAGTAGTATGAACCAGGGGTTGGCTTTCTTT. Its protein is CASSMNQGLAFF.

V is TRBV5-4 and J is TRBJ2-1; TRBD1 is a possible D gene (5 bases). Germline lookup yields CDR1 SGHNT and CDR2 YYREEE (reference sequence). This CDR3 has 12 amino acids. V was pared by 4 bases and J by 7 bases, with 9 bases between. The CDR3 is CASSGHQNEQFF. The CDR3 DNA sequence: TGTGCCAGCAGCGGACATCAGAATGAGCAGTTCTTC.

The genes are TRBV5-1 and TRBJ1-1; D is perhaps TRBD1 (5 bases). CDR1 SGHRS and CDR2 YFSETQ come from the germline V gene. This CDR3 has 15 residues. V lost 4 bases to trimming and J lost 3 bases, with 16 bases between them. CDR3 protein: CASSLEGSLDTEAFF. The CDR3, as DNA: TGCGCCAGCAGCCTGGAGGGGAGCTTGGACACTGAAGCTTTCTTT.

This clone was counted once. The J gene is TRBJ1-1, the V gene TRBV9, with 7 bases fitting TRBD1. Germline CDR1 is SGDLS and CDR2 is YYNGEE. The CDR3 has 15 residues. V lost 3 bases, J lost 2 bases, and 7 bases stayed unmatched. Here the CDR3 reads CASSGHTGVNTEAFF. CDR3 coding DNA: TGTGCCAGCAGCGGGCATACAGGGGTAAACACTGAAGCTTTCTTT.

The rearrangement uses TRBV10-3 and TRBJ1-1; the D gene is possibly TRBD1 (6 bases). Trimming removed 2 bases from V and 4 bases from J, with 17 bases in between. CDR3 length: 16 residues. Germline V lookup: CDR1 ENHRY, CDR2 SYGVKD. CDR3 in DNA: TGTGCCATCAGTGAGGGGTCGGTCGTCAGGGGCACTGAAGCTTTCTTT. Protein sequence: CAISEGSVVRGTEAFF.

CDR3 amino acids: CSAAPSYEQYF. CDR3 nucleotides: TGCAGTGCTGCCCCGAGCTACGAGCAGTACTTC. This rearrangement joins TRBV20-1 to TRBJ2-7; D is unresolved. The germline V gene encodes CDR1 DFQATT and CDR2 SNEGSKA (reference sequence). There are 11 residues in the CDR3. Trimming shortened V by 5 bases and J by 3 bases, and 8 bases separated the two germline ends.

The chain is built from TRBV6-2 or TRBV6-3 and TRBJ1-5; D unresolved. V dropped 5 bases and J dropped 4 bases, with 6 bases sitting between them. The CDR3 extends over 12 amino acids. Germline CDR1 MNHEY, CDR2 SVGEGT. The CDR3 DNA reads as TGTGCCAGCAGTCACTGGAATCAGCCCCAGCATTTT. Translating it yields CASSHWNQPQHF.

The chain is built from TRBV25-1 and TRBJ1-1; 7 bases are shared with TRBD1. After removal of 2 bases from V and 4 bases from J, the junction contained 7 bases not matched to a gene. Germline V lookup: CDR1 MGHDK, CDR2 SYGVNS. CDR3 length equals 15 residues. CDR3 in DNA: TGTGCCAGCAGTGAACCCACAGGGGTCGGCACTGAAGCTTTCTTT. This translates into CASSEPTGVGTEAFF. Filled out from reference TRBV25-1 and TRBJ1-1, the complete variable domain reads EADIYQTPRYLVIGTGKKITLECSQTMGHDKMYWYQQDPGMELHLIHYSYGVNSTEKGDLSSESTVSRIRTEHFPLTLESARPSHTSQYLCASSEPTGVGTEAFFGQGTRLTVV.

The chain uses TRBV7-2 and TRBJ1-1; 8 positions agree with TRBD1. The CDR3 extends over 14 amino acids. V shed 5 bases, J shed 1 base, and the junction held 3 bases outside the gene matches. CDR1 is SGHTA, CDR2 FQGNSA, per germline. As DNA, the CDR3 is TGTGCCAGCAGCGTAGACAGGGGGAACACTGAAGCTTTCTTT. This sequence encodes CASSVDRGNTEAFF.

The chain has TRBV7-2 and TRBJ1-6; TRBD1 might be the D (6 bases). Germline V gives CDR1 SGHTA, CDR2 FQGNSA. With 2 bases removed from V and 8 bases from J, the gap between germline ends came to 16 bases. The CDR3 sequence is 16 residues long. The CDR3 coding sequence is TGTGCCAGCAGCTTATTTCGGGGGGCGAGTGATTCACCCCTCCACTTT. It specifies CASSLFRGASDSPLHF.

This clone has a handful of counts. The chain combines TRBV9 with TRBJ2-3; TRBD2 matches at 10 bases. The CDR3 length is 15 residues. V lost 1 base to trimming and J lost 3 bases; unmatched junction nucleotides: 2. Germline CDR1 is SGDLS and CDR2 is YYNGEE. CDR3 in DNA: TGTGCCAGCAGCGTAAGCGGGGGGGCGACAGATACGCAGTATTTT. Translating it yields CASSVSGGATDTQYF.

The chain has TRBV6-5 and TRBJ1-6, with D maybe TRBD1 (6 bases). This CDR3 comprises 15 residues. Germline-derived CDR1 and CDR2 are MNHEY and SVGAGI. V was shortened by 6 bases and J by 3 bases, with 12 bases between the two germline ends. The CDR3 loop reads CASRGGGGYNSPLHF. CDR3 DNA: TGTGCCAGCAGGGGAGGGGGTGGCTATAATTCACCCCTCCACTTT.

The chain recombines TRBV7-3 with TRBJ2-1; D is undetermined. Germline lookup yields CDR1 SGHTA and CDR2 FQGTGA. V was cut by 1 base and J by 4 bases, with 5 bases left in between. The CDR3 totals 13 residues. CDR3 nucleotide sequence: TGTGCCAGCAGCTTAAGCCTGTACAATGAGCAGTTCTTC. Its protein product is CASSLSLYNEQFF.

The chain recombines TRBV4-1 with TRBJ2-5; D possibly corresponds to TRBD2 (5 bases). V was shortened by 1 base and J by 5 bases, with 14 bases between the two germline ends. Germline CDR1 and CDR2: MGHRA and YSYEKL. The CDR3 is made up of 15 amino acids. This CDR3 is CASSQAPGVGETQYF. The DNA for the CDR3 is TGCGCCAGCAGCCAAGCCCCCGGGGTTGGGGAGACCCAGTACTTC.